Sequencing of this T cell receptor (beta chain) was carried out in a study of vaccination effects on CD4 cells after COVID-19 (dated by TCRdb to the early 2020s). Regarding the study in general: Each participant received two doses of an mRNA SARS-CoV-2 vaccine, either BNT162b2 or mRNA-1273. SARS-CoV-2 spike-specific CD4+ TCR repertoires from before and after mRNA vaccination were compared in COVID-19 convalescent patients and in infection-naive vaccine recipients. Altogether, around 9 COVID-19 convalescent patients and a handful of SARS-CoV-2-naive healthy vaccine recipients made up the full study. In the study, cultures from other donors were sequenced using the Oncomine TCR Beta short-read assay on an Illumina iSeq 100.

The library was obtained by the immunoSEQ multiplex PCR assay. DNA from the cultured, isolated CD4+ T cells was subjected to TCR beta CDR3 sequencing. The authors' pipeline ran thus. Non-productive TCR sequences were discarded, and reads were trimmed to the CDR3 region, with only CDR3s of 7 or more amino acids retained. Antigen-specific clonotypes were identified with the MANAFEST web app by comparing expansion in peptide wells against reference cultures. Positive clones required FDR<0.05 expansion versus reference and all other wells, odds ratio above 5, and frequency above 0.1% in two replicate wells. A clonotype was called cross-reactive if it was significantly expanded both in SARS-CoV-2 spike wells and in at least one common cold coronavirus spike condition. Using the stringdist R package, CDR3 similarity was measured by Levenshtein distance, and unrooted trees were constructed with ape in R 3.6.1. TCRdb retrieved this table from immuneACCESS and kept in-frame rearrangements only. Not all clones are present; in checked studies, unresolved V genes account for under half, and no reason is known for the remainder. V, J and clone size were drawn from that table, and D and trimming were deduced from the DNA. This sample comprises tens of thousands of clones, about four fifths of them detected only once. Of the sample, under 12% falls within the top ten clones.

Overall results and qualifications from the work: Among healthy vaccine recipients, nearly all vaccine-induced clones were SARS-CoV-2 mono-reactive, and only 1 of 255 was cross-reactive with common cold coronaviruses. Clones induced by infection and clones induced by vaccination both contracted markedly at late timepoints after vaccination, which fits with T cell responses waning over time. Only a small number of convalescent patients were included, and no early post-infection timepoints were available, which limited the study.

The germline V gene supplies CDR1 SGDLS and CDR2 YYNGEE. Ends trimmed: V by 4 bases, J by 10 bases; bases unmatched to a gene: 15. The CDR3 runs 16 amino acids, cysteine and phenylalanine included. Just CDR3 DNA is preserved here, 48 bases in frame from base 1. In the case of this clone: Its target antigen remains unknown. No base-level quality is on record; no much larger clone is a single base apart.

In the ViraFEST assay, PBMC were stimulated with viral peptide pools, and TCR sequencing was then used to find antigen-specific CD4+ T cell clonotypes based on their expansion. After less than 13 days of culture, CD4+ T cells were isolated with the EasySep CD4+ T cell isolation kit. Negative nucleocapsid antibody results before and after vaccination confirmed that the healthy vaccine recipients had no prior SARS-CoV-2 infection. Each well held more than 1.5 million PBMC cultured in IMDM containing around 5.1% human AB serum, 8.5 to 10 IU/ml IL-2 and gentamicin, along with around 11 ug/ml peptides. On days 3 and 7, half of the culture medium was replaced with fresh IL-2-containing medium. Unless noted otherwise, every peptide stimulation condition was grown in triplicate wells. Using Ficoll-Paque Plus gradient centrifugation, PBMC were separated from whole blood and then either used fresh or cryopreserved at -140C. The spike proteins of SARS-CoV-2 and of the common cold coronaviruses HCoV-NL63, HCoV-OC43 and HCoV-229E were spanned by overlapping peptide pools. Genomic DNA was extracted from cultured CD4+ T cells with the QIAamp micro DNA kit.

The material sequenced was CD4+ T cells from PBMCs cultured with SARS-CoV-2 spike peptides, taken before COVID-19 vaccination. The sample's cell subset or site label is to be understood as: SARS-CoV-2 spike overlapping peptide pool stimulation. This TCR derives from a human donor who received a COVID-19 vaccine. The chain is made from TRBV9 and TRBJ2-2, and 8 junctional nucleotides match TRBD1. The sequence in DNA is TGTGCCAGCAGCCCACGACAGGGGCGGACTTCTCAGGAGCTGTTTTTT. The translation is CASSPRQGRTSQELFF.